Here is one TCR beta chain with its context. Its target is not known. Unmatched junction bases numbered 5, after V lost 3 bases and J lost 7 bases. This CDR3 comprises 14 residues. Germline values: CDR1 LNHDA, CDR2 SQIVND (reference sequence). Graft tissue processing released intraepithelial and lamina propria lymphocytes. The protocol was immunoSEQ multiplex PCR, while the TCRdb copy is restricted to in-frame clones and leaves out a portion. The table lists approximately 16,000 clones, roughly 60% of them singletons. This specimen belongs to a study of graft-versus-host responses after intestinal transplantation. Study-level background: Recipients underwent multivisceral, liver-intestinal, or isolated intestinal transplants. Tacrolimus plus steroids were given to all recipients for approximately 3 years, preceded by anti-thymocyte globulin induction. Overall study findings and caveats: Detection of GvH clones occurred in recipient marrow, and some had their first appearance in ileum or blood. Maximum circulating GvH clone levels tracked with early post-transplant HvG decreases.

This receptor was identified in a human patient who received an intestinal transplant, so some T cells may come from the graft donor. The chain joins TRBV19 to TRBJ1-5; 8 bases map to TRBD1. This specimen consisted of ileum tissue, obtained 524 days after transplant. CDR3 loop: CASSILTGGQPQHF. CDR3 DNA sequence: TGTGCCAGTAGTATTCTAACAGGGGGGCAGCCCCAGCATTTT.